This T cell receptor (beta chain) comes out of a study of Ad26.COV2.S vaccination and SARS-CoV-2 variants. Overall study findings and caveats: Higher spike-specific TCR breadth was found in vaccine recipients than in placebo recipients. In TCR breadth and depth analyses, total T cell responses may have been underestimated. The authors reported substantial breadth in spike-specific CD8+ and CD4+ T cell responses after vaccination.

This clone was seen only a few times. The target antigen is unknown. The method was immunoSEQ multiplex PCR; TCRdb's version includes in-frame clones alone and lacks a portion of them. Of 350,000 to 400,000 clones listed, 89% are singletons. V dropped 5 bases and J dropped 8 bases, with 12 bases sitting between them. Germline loops: CDR1 GTSNPN, CDR2 SVGIG (reference sequence). This CDR3 has 11 amino acids. The sample's treatment: some 20 received Ad26.COV2.S at low or high dose, single or two shots; roughly five received placebo; per-sample allocation not given. Vaccine and placebo recipients were sampled on day 63 after the first injection. Donor was an adult aged 18-55 years in Boston.

V gene TRBV30 combines with J gene TRBJ1-2, with D tentatively TRBD1 (6 bases). The TCR was taken from a person aged 18-60 years who received the Ad26.COV2.S COVID-19 vaccine or a placebo. Material: peripheral blood, obtained in a trial of Ad26.COV2.S vaccine versus placebo. CDR3 nucleotides: TGTGCCTGGGCTTCAGGGGAAGGCTACACCTTC. This encodes CAWASGEGYTF. Full variable domain (remainder filled in from reference TRBV30 and TRBJ1-2): SQTIHQWPATLVQPVGSPLSLECTVEGTSNPNLYWYRQAAGRGLQLLFYSVGIGQISSEVPQNLSASRPQDRQFILSSKKLLLSDSGFYLCAWASGEGYTFGSGTRLTVV.